This T cell receptor beta chain was obtained from a study of T cells in Graves' hyperthyroidism and ophthalmopathy. Fresh peripheral blood, more than 9 ml, yielded the PBMCs. RNA transcripts yielded amplified TCR beta CDR3 regions. TCR CDR3 underwent first-round RT-PCR with the HTBI primer set. TCRdb re-derived calls from the multiplex PCR reads in MiXCR, one entry per CDR3 protein. The sample contains a few hundred thousand distinct CDR3 sequences, about 20% of which appear only once. V was shortened by 5 bases and J by 1 base, with 20 bases between the two germline ends. The CDR3 has 17 residues. The germline V gene has CDR1 SNHLY and CDR2 FYNNEI.

Sequencing was performed on blood. This sequence joins TRBV2 and TRBJ1-2; D not certain. The sequence came from a woman between 65 and 79 years old with Graves' ophthalmopathy. CDR3 nucleotide sequence: TGTGCCAGCAGTCCGACTTTCTTCTCAATAAATAACTATGGCTACACCTTC. Its translation: CASSPTFFSINNYGYTF.